The subject of this entry is one T cell receptor (beta chain). The antigen is not known. CDR1 is MDHEN and CDR2 is SYDVKM in the germline V gene. V lost 2 bases and J lost 8; bases outside the gene matches: 6. The CDR3 has 15 amino acids. A sample-barcoded 5' primer and a J-beta primer mix were used in a second PCR of roughly 7 to 12 cycles. One entry per CDR3 protein results from TCRdb running MiXCR on the 5' RACE reads. Of about 1.8 million distinct CDR3 sequences in the sample, about 50% were seen once. This record belongs to a study of blood T cells in healthy people across ages. Study-level findings and limits: Diversity was higher, and naive CD4+ cells more numerous, in long-lived donors than in aged donors.

Sequencing input: blood. This receptor was identified in a woman aged 40-49 years in good health. The chain uses TRBV28 and TRBJ2-1; 10 bases line up with TRBD1. This CDR3 is CASSLRDRGPHEQFF. The DNA for the CDR3 is TGTGCCAGCAGTTTAAGGGACAGGGGTCCACATGAGCAGTTCTTC.